Following are 18 T cell receptor beta chains from one sample sequenced in a study of blood T cell repertoires in COVID-19. TCRdb's copy holds only in-frame clones and misses some; the assay was immunoSEQ multiplex PCR. This repertoire shows about 26,000 clones, roughly 89% found once; its top ten account for over 9%. Material: peripheral blood. The receptors shown here come from a man aged 70 or older with acute or convalescent COVID-19.

The chain couples TRBV13 to TRBJ2-7, with a weak D call TRBD1 (6 bases). The CDR3 extends over 14 amino acids. Trimming pared 6 bases from V and 4 bases from J, leaving 16 bases between. Germline loops: CDR1 PRHDT, CDR2 FYEKMQ (reference sequence). The CDR3 here is CASSFRTAEYEQYF. The CDR3 DNA is TGTGCCAGCAGTTTCCGGACAGCCGAATACGAGCAGTACTTC.

The J gene is TRBJ2-3, the V gene TRBV4-3; tentatively, D is TRBD2 (6 bases). Germline values: CDR1 LGHNA, CDR2 YSLEER. Trimming cost V 0 bases and J 6 bases, with 16 bases left between them. The CDR3 totals 16 residues. The CDR3 loop is CASSQDLREWGDTQYF. DNA of the CDR3: TGCGCCAGCAGCCAAGATCTACGGGAGTGGGGGGATACGCAGTATTTT.

CDR3 region: CASSYYDSYNEQFF. The DNA of the CDR3 is TGTGCCAGCAGTTACTATGACAGCTACAATGAGCAGTTCTTC. The chain is built from TRBV6-6 and TRBJ2-1; D is perhaps TRBD1 (5 bases). Trimming took 1 base from V and 3 from J, leaving 7 bases between them. This CDR3 is built from 14 residues. Germline CDR1 MNHNY, CDR2 SVGAGI (reference sequence).

V is TRBV6-1 and J is TRBJ2-4; D gene unclear. V was shortened by 3 bases and J by 0 bases, with 9 bases between the two germline ends. CDR1 and CDR2 from the germline V gene are MNHNS and SASEGT. The CDR3 totals 15 residues. The CDR3 loop reads CASSEQLVAKNIQYF. DNA for the CDR3: TGTGCCAGCAGTGAGCAACTGGTAGCCAAAAACATTCAGTACTTC.

The table lists this clone with a count of one. The chain combines TRBV28 with TRBJ2-2, with D possibly matching TRBD2 (6 bases). V lost 6 bases and J 11 bases, leaving 16 bases between the germline ends. In germline, CDR1 is MDHEN, CDR2 SYDVKM. CDR3 length: 13 amino acids. The DNA of the CDR3 is TGTGCCAGCAGAGGATCCCCCGGGAGCGAGCTGTTTTTT. Translated: CASRGSPGSELFF.

This chain connects TRBV7-6 to TRBJ1-1; D might be TRBD1 (6 bases). Germline V gives CDR1 SGHVS, CDR2 FNYEAQ. The CDR3 contains 13 residues. V was trimmed by 5 bases and J by 7 bases, leaving 14 bases between them. The DNA of the CDR3 is TGTGCCAGCAGCCCAAGGATCAGGGGTGAAGCTTTCTTT. This encodes CASSPRIRGEAFF. Full variable domain (rest looked up from reference TRBV7-6 and TRBJ1-1): GAGVSQSPRYKVTKRGQDVALRCDPISGHVSLYWYRQALGQGPEFLTYFNYEAQQDKSGLPNDRFSAERPEGSISTLTIQRTEQRDSAMYRCASSPRIRGEAFFGQGTRLTVV.

Within the sample, this clone is large (0.1 to 1%). V usage is TRBV18 and J usage is TRBJ2-7, with TRBD2 matching 7 bases. The CDR3 spans 14 residues. J gave up 5 bases and V 5 bases, and 9 bases lay outside the gene matches. CDR1 and CDR2 from the germline V gene are KGHSH and LQKENI. CDR3 sequence: CASSSSGTVDEQYF. The CDR3 DNA follows: TGTGCCAGCTCATCAAGCGGGACGGTCGACGAGCAGTACTTC.

The chain joins TRBV9 to TRBJ2-3; TRBD2 is a possible D gene (6 bases). Germline V gene lookup returns CDR1 SGDLS and CDR2 YYNGEE. The ends were cut back, 4 bases at V and 1 base at J, with 13 bases in the middle. The CDR3 covers 15 residues. For the CDR3, the DNA is TGTGCCAGCAGCTTTACGGGGGAGGGCACAGATACGCAGTATTTT. Protein: CASSFTGEGTDTQYF.

The rearrangement links TRBV28 to TRBJ1-6; TRBD1 aligns across 8 bases. In germline, CDR1 is MDHEN, CDR2 SYDVKM. This CDR3 is 14 amino acids long. The V and J ends lost 5 bases and 5 bases, in that order; junction bases with no gene match: 2. CDR3 in amino acids: CASSPGQDNSPLHF. CDR3 in DNA: TGTGCCAGCAGTCCGGGACAGGATAATTCACCCCTCCACTTT.

This chain links TRBV5-6 with TRBJ2-1, with TRBD2 matching 13 bases. There are 15 residues in the CDR3. After removal of 7 bases from V and 6 bases from J, the junction contained 7 bases not matched to a gene. Germline CDR1 reads SGHDT; CDR2 reads YYEEEE. The CDR3 loop reads CASGLAGVVSNEQFF. Written as DNA, the CDR3 is TGTGCCAGCGGACTAGCGGGAGTGGTGAGCAATGAGCAGTTCTTC.

The rearrangement uses TRBV29-1 and TRBJ2-3; no firm D call. The CDR3 has 13 amino acids. V was pared by 4 bases and J by 0 bases, with 8 bases between. CDR1 and CDR2 (germline): SQVTM, ANQGSEA. The CDR3 coding sequence is TGCAGCGTTGTTTACAGTAGCACAGATACGCAGTATTTT. The encoded protein is CSVVYSSTDTQYF.

V and J are TRBV19 and TRBJ2-3, with 8 bases lining up with TRBD2. Unmatched junction bases numbered 23, after V lost 5 bases and J lost 1 base. This CDR3 region has 21 residues. CDR1 and CDR2 (germline): LNHDA, SQIVND (reference sequence). The CDR3 loop is CASSPRSAPRRGSGGTDTQYF. CDR3 coding DNA: TGTGCCAGTAGTCCTCGGAGTGCCCCCCGGAGGGGTAGCGGGGGCACAGATACGCAGTATTTT.

This chain links TRBV28 with TRBJ2-3; 9 nucleotides line up with TRBD2. The CDR3 runs 15 residues. Germline loops: CDR1 MDHEN, CDR2 SYDVKM. Losses at the gene ends were 7 bases for V and 1 base for J; bases not matched to a gene: 6. The CDR3 is CASIAGGLGTDTQYF. The CDR3 DNA reads as TGTGCCAGCATCGCGGGAGGGCTCGGCACAGATACGCAGTATTTT.

This clone was observed once. The genes are TRBV6-2 or TRBV6-3 and TRBJ2-1; 16 nucleotides line up with TRBD2. The CDR3 loop spans 16 amino acids. The germline gives CDR1 MNHEY, CDR2 SVGEGT. V shed 5 bases and J 9 bases; nucleotides not matched to a gene: 7. The DNA of the CDR3 is TGTGCCAGCAGTCAATTGGGACTAGCGGGAGGGGGTGAGCAGTTCTTC. Its protein is CASSQLGLAGGGEQFF.

The CDR3 nucleotides read TGTGCCAGCCAGGGACAGGACCAAGAGACCCAGTACTTC. This gives the protein CASQGQDQETQYF. The chain links TRBV18 to TRBJ2-5; 8 bases line up with TRBD1. The V gene's germline CDR1 is KGHSH and CDR2 LQKENI. Unmatched junction bases numbered 2, after V lost 8 bases and J lost 0 bases. The CDR3 runs 13 residues.

The genes are TRBV11-2 and TRBJ2-2; 10 positions match TRBD2. The CDR3 sequence is 16 residues long. Germline lookup yields CDR1 SGHAT and CDR2 FQNNGV. J lost 3 bases, V lost 5 bases, and 6 bases had no gene match. This CDR3 is CASSVGLAEYTGELFF. CDR3 sequence (DNA): TGTGCCAGCAGCGTTGGACTAGCGGAGTACACCGGGGAGCTGTTTTTT.

The chain uses TRBV28 and TRBJ1-2, with D tentatively TRBD1 (6 bases). The CDR3 extends over 11 amino acids. CDR1 and CDR2 (germline): MDHEN, SYDVKM. Trimming took 4 bases from V and 8 from J, leaving 8 bases between them. CDR3 residues: CASSSDRGYTF. In DNA, the CDR3 is TGTGCCAGCAGTTCCGACAGGGGCTACACCTTC.

The chain recombines TRBV6-5 with TRBJ1-6, with TRBD1 matching over 7 bases. Germline trimming cut 2 bases from V and 6 bases from J; bases unmatched to any gene: 4. Germline V gene data show CDR1 as MNHEY and CDR2 as SVGAGI. This CDR3 has 15 residues. The CDR3 nucleotides read TGTGCCAGCAGTTACGAAGGGGGCGGTAATTCACCCCTCCACTTT. Translation: CASSYEGGGNSPLHF.